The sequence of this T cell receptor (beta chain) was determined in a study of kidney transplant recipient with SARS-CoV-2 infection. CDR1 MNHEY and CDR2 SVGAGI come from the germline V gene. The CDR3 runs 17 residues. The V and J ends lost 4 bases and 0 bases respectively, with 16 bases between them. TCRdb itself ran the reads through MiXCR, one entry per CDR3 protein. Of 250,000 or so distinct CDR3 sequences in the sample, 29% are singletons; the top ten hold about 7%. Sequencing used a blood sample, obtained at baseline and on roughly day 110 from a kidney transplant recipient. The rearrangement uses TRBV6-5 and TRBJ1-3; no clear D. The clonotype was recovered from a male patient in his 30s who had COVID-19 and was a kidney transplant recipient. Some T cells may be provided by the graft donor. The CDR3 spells CASSSTGRDYSGNTIYF. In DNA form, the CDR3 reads TGTGCCAGCAGTTCGACGGGGAGGGATTACTCTGGAAACACCATATATTTT.